Sequencing of this T cell receptor beta chain was carried out in a study of shared clonotypes between healthy human individuals. General study results and limits: Depth of sequencing was expected to influence donor clonotype sharing. Among the subsets, naive ones generally showed larger estimated richness than memory ones.

The CDR3 loop spans 13 amino acids. CDR1 and CDR2 from the germline V gene are MDHEN and SYDVKM. The ends were cut back, 6 bases at V and 7 bases at J, with 12 bases in the middle. The sample holds one count of this clone. Its specificity is unknown. Each replicate PCR on the sorted subsets used approximately 180 ng DNA (around 30,000 T cell genomes). Sequencing was performed with immunoSEQ multiplex PCR; in TCRdb, only in-frame clones are kept and a portion is missing. The repertoire holds over 1.4 million clones, with roughly 96% as singletons. V usage is TRBV28 and J usage is TRBJ2-2, with TRBD2 as a possible D gene (6 bases). Sequencing used naive CD4+ T cells sorted from blood. Sample subset: CD45RA+ positively selected. The source is a man aged 25 to 45 in good health. In nucleotides, the CDR3 is TGTGCCAGCAGGGAGGTAGCGGTCGGGGAGCTGTTTTTT. This sequence encodes CASREVAVGELFF.